The 22 T cell receptor beta chains below all came from one sample that was sequenced in a study of control samples from healthy donors and cancer patients. TCRdb keeps only in-frame clones here, not all; method: immunoSEQ multiplex PCR. The table records 390,000 or so clones, around 90% of them present only once. Sequenced material: PBMCs. The source is a man aged 35 to 55 with head and neck cancer.

The J gene is TRBJ1-2, the V gene TRBV28; D is possibly TRBD1 (5 bases). Looked up from germline, CDR1 is MDHEN and CDR2 is SYDVKM. V gave up 4 bases and J gave up 4 bases, with 13 bases separating them. The CDR3 extends over 14 amino acids. CDR3 coding DNA: TGTGCCAGCAGTTCCCAGGGTTATGTCTATGGCTACACCTTC. It specifies CASSSQGYVYGYTF.

The chain uses TRBV5-6 and TRBJ1-1; TRBD1 might be the D (5 bases). Germline lookup yields CDR1 SGHDT and CDR2 YYEEEE. CDR3 length equals 11 residues. With 4 bases removed from V and 7 bases from J, the gap between germline ends came to 8 bases. CDR3 DNA: TGTGCCAGCAGCACACAGGTTGAAGCTTTCTTT. Encoded protein: CASSTQVEAFF.

Concerning this clone: Other DNA sequences in this specimen translate into the identical CDR3. The chain is built from TRBV2 and TRBJ1-1; 11 nucleotides align to TRBD1. J was trimmed by 1 base and V by 6 bases; bases with no gene match: 4. CDR3 length equals 15 residues. Per germline, CDR1 SNHLY and CDR2 FYNNEI. CDR3 protein: CASRRDRGANTEAFF. The CDR3 DNA is TGTGCCAGCAGACGGGACAGGGGGGCGAACACTGAAGCTTTCTTT.

This chain connects TRBV19 to TRBJ2-1, with D unclear. CDR1 is LNHDA, CDR2 SQIVND, per germline (reference sequence). V lost 2 bases, J lost 7 bases, and 6 bases lay in between. The CDR3 contains 12 residues. This CDR3 reads CASSIKGNEQFF. The CDR3 nucleotides are TGTGCCAGTAGTATAAAGGGAAATGAGCAGTTCTTC. The full variable domain, completed using reference TRBV19 and TRBJ2-1, is DGGITQSPKYLFRKEGQNVTLSCEQNLNHDAMYWYRQDPGQGLRLIYYSQIVNDFQKGDIAEGYSVSREKKESFPLTVTSAQKNPTAFYLCASSIKGNEQFFGPGTRLTVL.

This sequence joins TRBV10-3 and TRBJ2-3; a possible D gene is TRBD2 (5 bases). V dropped 3 bases and J dropped 6 bases, with 16 bases sitting between them. This CDR3 region has 15 residues. CDR1 is ENHRY, CDR2 SYGVKD, per germline. The CDR3, as DNA: TGTGCCATCAGTGATAAAGCAGAGGGTGGGGATACGCAGTATTTT. It translates to CAISDKAEGGDTQYF.

The CDR3 reads CASSYGDSGGSPLHF. The CDR3 DNA follows: TGTGCCAGCAGTTACGGTGACAGCGGGGGATCACCCCTCCACTTT. The rearrangement links TRBV6-5 to TRBJ1-6, with a possible D match to TRBD1 (5 bases). Trimming cost V 2 bases and J 10 bases, with 15 bases left between them. Per germline, CDR1 MNHEY and CDR2 SVGAGI. The CDR3 spans 15 residues.

The chain combines TRBV28 with TRBJ2-3; a weak D match, TRBD2 (5 bases). The CDR3 has 14 amino acids. The V gene's germline CDR1 is MDHEN and CDR2 SYDVKM. The ends were cut back, 3 bases at V and 0 bases at J, with 7 bases in the middle. The CDR3 coding sequence is TGTGCCAGCAGTTTCGGGAAAAGCACAGATACGCAGTATTTT. It encodes CASSFGKSTDTQYF. The variable domain in full, with the rest retrieved from reference TRBV28 and TRBJ2-3, is DVKVTQSSRYLVKRTGEKVFLECVQDMDHENMFWYRQDPGLGLRLIYFSYDVKMKEKGDIPEGYSVSREKKERFSLILESASTNQTSMYLCASSFGKSTDTQYFGPGTRLTVL.

The V call is TRBV25-1, the J call TRBJ2-5, with TRBD2 identical over 11 bases. V was clipped by 4 bases and J by 4 bases; unmatched bases: 5. The V gene's germline CDR1 is MGHDK and CDR2 SYGVNS. The CDR3 contains 15 residues. The CDR3 spells CASSARLAGGETQYF. In DNA form, the CDR3 reads TGTGCCAGCAGTGCCCGGCTAGCGGGGGGAGAGACCCAGTACTTC.

The V gene is TRBV6-5, the J gene TRBJ2-5, with 7 bases identical to TRBD2. Germline V gene lookup returns CDR1 MNHEY and CDR2 SVGAGI. The V and J ends lost 2 bases and 4 bases, in that order; junction bases with no gene match: 7. The CDR3 spans 15 residues. This CDR3 is CASSYVGGGGETQYF. The CDR3 nucleotides read TGTGCCAGCAGTTACGTGGGGGGGGGAGGAGAGACCCAGTACTTC.

This sequence joins TRBV7-8 and TRBJ2-5; 12 bases align to TRBD2. The trim removed 5 bases at V and 5 bases at J, leaving 9 bases unmatched. The CDR3 has 16 residues. CDR1 and CDR2 from the germline V gene are SGHVS and FQNEAQ. DNA of the CDR3: TGTGCCAGCAGCATACGACTAGCGGGAGTCCGTGAGACCCAGTACTTC. Its protein product is CASSIRLAGVRETQYF. The full variable domain, completed using reference TRBV7-8 and TRBJ2-5, is GAGVSQSPRYKVAKRGQDVALRCDPISGHVSLFWYQQALGQGPEFLTYFQNEAQLDKSGLPSDRFFAERPEGSVSTLKIQRTQQEDSAVYLCASSIRLAGVRETQYFGPGTRLLVL.

This clone was recorded a few times. This sequence joins TRBV28 and TRBJ1-1; D remains ambiguous. The V gene lost 5 bases and the J gene lost 2 bases, with 9 bases spanning the gap. The CDR3 has 13 residues. Germline CDR1 reads MDHEN; CDR2 reads SYDVKM. The CDR3 nucleotides read TGTGCCAGCAGTCTAAGTCTAAACACTGAAGCTTTCTTT. Amino acids: CASSLSLNTEAFF.

The CDR3 reads CASSLNPGKGGPLHF. The CDR3 DNA sequence: TGTGCCAGCAGCCTAAACCCGGGAAAGGGTGGACCCCTCCACTTT. This chain connects TRBV3-1 (or the pseudogene TRBV3-2) to TRBJ1-6; no definite D call. With 4 bases removed from V and 12 bases from J, the gap between germline ends came to 19 bases. CDR1 is LGHDT, CDR2 YNNKEL, per germline (reference sequence). The CDR3 length is 15 residues.

V usage is TRBV9 and J usage is TRBJ2-3; 8 bases agree with TRBD2. The CDR3 has 18 amino acids. CDR1 is SGDLS, CDR2 YYNGEE, per germline. V lost 0 bases to trimming and J lost 6 bases; unmatched junction nucleotides: 15. The DNA for the CDR3 is TGTGCCAGCAGCGTAGGAGAGCGGGAGAAGGTAATTGGGGATACGCAGTATTTT. It yields the protein CASSVGEREKVIGDTQYF.

The V gene is TRBV9, the J gene TRBJ2-5; no firm D call. V lost 4 bases and J 3 bases, leaving 10 bases between the germline ends. This CDR3 spans 13 amino acids. Germline values: CDR1 SGDLS, CDR2 YYNGEE. CDR3 loop: CASSTNPEETQYF. CDR3 bases: TGTGCCAGCAGCACCAATCCAGAAGAGACCCAGTACTTC.

The chain couples TRBV19 to TRBJ1-2; D unresolved. Germline loops: CDR1 LNHDA, CDR2 SQIVND (reference sequence). The CDR3 length is 16 residues. V was shortened by 8 bases and J by 7 bases, with 26 bases between the two germline ends. The CDR3 loop is CASGLPELEPASGYTF. Here the CDR3 DNA reads TGTGCCAGTGGCTTGCCCGAACTCGAACCAGCCTCTGGCTACACCTTC.

V is TRBV10-1 and J is TRBJ2-7; weak D call: TRBD1 (6 bases). The CDR3 is 15 residues long. Germline V gene sequence: CDR1 WNHNN, CDR2 SYGVQD (reference sequence). Trimming removed 5 bases from V and 2 bases from J, with 16 bases in between. The CDR3 is CASSTTGRGAYEQYF. DNA of the CDR3: TGCGCCAGCAGTACTACAGGGAGAGGGGCCTACGAGCAGTACTTC.

The chain uses TRBV4-2 and TRBJ2-1, with D unresolved. CDR3 length: 15 amino acids. CDR1 LGHNA and CDR2 YNFKEQ come from the germline V gene. The V and J ends lost 4 bases and 0 bases respectively, with 10 bases between them. CDR3 protein: CASSLSRLSYNEQFF. The CDR3 DNA follows: TGTGCCAGCAGCCTATCCAGGCTCTCCTACAATGAGCAGTTCTTC.

The chain employs TRBV10-3 and TRBJ2-4; TRBD1 aligns across 7 bases. Germline V CDR1 and CDR2: ENHRY, SYGVKD. The length of the CDR3 is 14 residues. V shed 4 bases, J shed 8 bases, and the junction held 8 bases outside the gene matches. CDR3 DNA: TGTGCCATCAGTGGTTCAGGGGGAAGGGACATTCAGTACTTC. Translated, it gives CAISGSGGRDIQYF.

The chain carries TRBV18 and TRBJ1-4; TRBD1 agrees at 9 bases. Germline-derived CDR1 and CDR2 are KGHSH and LQKENI. The trim removed 6 bases at V and 5 bases at J, leaving 4 bases unmatched. The CDR3 runs to 14 residues. CDR3 sequence (DNA): TGTGCCAGCTCCCGAGGACAGGGGAATGAAAAACTGTTTTTT. It codes for CASSRGQGNEKLFF. The complete variable domain, with remaining parts taken from reference TRBV18 and TRBJ1-4, reads NAGVMQNPRHLVRRRGQEARLRCSPMKGHSHVYWYRQLPEEGLKFMVYLQKENIIDESGMPKERFSAEFPKEGPSILRIQQVVRGDSAAYFCASSRGQGNEKLFFGSGTQLSVL.

This clone was detected only a few times. The chain employs TRBV28 and TRBJ2-1; possible D gene TRBD2, 6 bases. The CDR3 totals 15 residues. Germline values: CDR1 MDHEN, CDR2 SYDVKM. Trimming stripped 4 bases from V and 4 bases from J, with 14 bases between. The CDR3 DNA reads as TGTGCCAGCAGTTCACCTGGGACTTCGTACAATGAGCAGTTCTTC. This translates into CASSSPGTSYNEQFF.

V usage is TRBV5-4 and J usage is TRBJ2-5; D not certain. V lost 2 bases to trimming and J lost 5 bases, with 7 bases between them. Germline-derived CDR1 and CDR2 are SGHNT and YYREEE (reference sequence). The CDR3 runs to 12 residues. In DNA form, the CDR3 reads TGTGCCAGCAGCTTCCCTTTGGAGACCCAGTACTTC. Translation: CASSFPLETQYF. Based on the CDR3 plus reference TRBV5-4 and TRBJ2-5, the full variable domain is ETGVTQSPTHLIKTRGQQVTLRCSSQSGHNTVSWYQQALGQGPQFIFQYYREEENGRGNFPPRFSGLQFPNYSSELNVNALELDDSALYLCASSFPLETQYFGPGTRLLVL.

The chain joins TRBV28 to TRBJ2-5; 7 positions agree with TRBD1. CDR1 is MDHEN, CDR2 SYDVKM, per germline. The CDR3 is made up of 13 amino acids. V shed 6 bases, J shed 6 bases, and the junction held 7 bases outside the gene matches. CDR3 nucleotide sequence: TGTGCCAGCAGAACCCCGGACAGGAAGACCCAGTACTTC. Its translation: CASRTPDRKTQYF.